This record looks at one T cell receptor beta chain sequence and its context. The data were obtained in a study of blood T cell repertoires in COVID-19. A case of COVID-19 had been met by exposed participants within 2 weeks before study entry. TCRdb's copy holds only in-frame clones and misses some; the assay was immunoSEQ multiplex PCR. The sample records fewer than 250,000 clones, roughly 85% being singletons. CDR3 length: 16 residues. Germline trimming cut 5 bases from V and 6 bases from J; bases unmatched to any gene: 9. In germline, CDR1 is LNHDA, CDR2 SQIVND (reference sequence). Sequencing was performed on PBMCs or T cells enriched from blood (not recorded which). The chain has TRBV19 and TRBJ2-1; 11 bases map to TRBD2. This clonotype was obtained from a middle-aged woman who had been exposed to COVID-19. The CDR3 nucleotides are TGTGCCAGTAGTGCCACCACTAGCGGGGGTAGCAATGAGCAGTTCTTC. The encoded protein is CASSATTSGGSNEQFF.